These T cell receptor beta chains were read from a single sample in a study of CD8 T cells in ankylosing spondylitis. TCRdb processed the 5' RACE reads anew with MiXCR; each CDR3 protein has one entry. The repertoire consists of more than 150,000 distinct CDR3 sequences, with about 13% occurring once and the leading ten covering about 15%. Material: blood, either unsorted or a sorted T cell fraction (not recorded which). These receptors originate from a male donor with ankylosing spondylitis or in good health (not recorded which). The CDR3 runs from the conserved cysteine through the conserved F or W. The D gene is left open where the match is weak. Part of the rows lack a size; the others show once, few, many or a class for expanded clones.

V gene: TRBV29-1; clone size: few; D gene: -; J gene: TRBJ2-5; CDR3 length: 12; CDR3 protein: CSVRRQQETQYF; CDR3 DNA: TGCAGCGTTCGCAGACAGCAAGAGACCCAGTACTTC
V gene: TRBV7-8; clone size: -; D gene: TRBD2; J gene: TRBJ2-2; CDR3 length: 17; CDR3 protein: CASSLLGGRANTGELFF; CDR3 DNA: TGTGCCAGCAGCTTATTAGGTGGGAGGGCGAACACCGGGGAGCTGTTTTTT
V gene: TRBV7-9; clone size: few; D gene: -; J gene: TRBJ2-1; CDR3 length: 14; CDR3 protein: CASSLVLGGGEQFF; CDR3 DNA: TGTGCCAGCAGCTTAGTTCTGGGAGGGGGTGAGCAGTTCTTC
V gene: TRBV7-9; clone size: few; D gene: TRBD1; J gene: TRBJ2-3; CDR3 length: 15; CDR3 protein: CASRAVQGVADTQYF; CDR3 DNA: TGTGCCAGCAGAGCAGTACAGGGGGTCGCAGATACGCAGTATTTT
V gene: TRBV27; clone size: many; D gene: -; J gene: TRBJ2-6; CDR3 length: 16; CDR3 protein: CASRPAESSGANVLTF; CDR3 DNA: TGTGCCAGCAGGCCCGCAGAAAGCTCTGGGGCCAACGTCCTGACTTTC
V gene: TRBV2; clone size: -; D gene: -; J gene: TRBJ1-5; CDR3 length: 15; CDR3 protein: CASSETVYSNQPQHF; CDR3 DNA: TGTGCCAGCAGTGAGACCGTGTATAGCAATCAGCCCCAGCATTTT
V gene: TRBV29-1; clone size: -; D gene: -; J gene: TRBJ1-1; CDR3 length: 12; CDR3 protein: CSVVDGNTEAFF; CDR3 DNA: TGCAGCGTGGTTGACGGTAACACTGAAGCTTTCTTT
V gene: TRBV6-1; clone size: few; D gene: TRBD1; J gene: TRBJ2-7; CDR3 length: 18; CDR3 protein: CASSHYIGQVMGSYEQYF; CDR3 DNA: TGTGCCAGCAGTCATTACATAGGACAGGTTATGGGCTCCTACGAGCAGTACTTC
V gene: TRBV18; clone size: once; D gene: -; J gene: TRBJ2-1; CDR3 length: 15; CDR3 protein: CASSPNGLPYNEQFF; CDR3 DNA: TGTGCCAGCTCACCAAACGGGCTCCCCTACAATGAGCAGTTCTTC
V gene: TRBV25-1; clone size: -; D gene: TRBD1; J gene: TRBJ1-1; CDR3 length: 15; CDR3 protein: CASSDITGVPTEAFF; CDR3 DNA: TGTGCCAGCAGTGACATTACAGGGGTCCCCACTGAAGCTTTCTTT
V gene: TRBV27; clone size: -; D gene: -; J gene: TRBJ1-3; CDR3 length: 14; CDR3 protein: CASSSSGGGNTIYF; CDR3 DNA: TGTGCCAGCAGTTCAAGTGGCGGAGGAAACACCATATATTTT
V gene: TRBV20-1; clone size: -; D gene: TRBD1; J gene: TRBJ1-1; CDR3 length: 13; CDR3 protein: CSARSGGTPEAFF; CDR3 DNA: TGCAGTGCTAGGTCAGGGGGCACCCCTGAAGCTTTCTTT
V gene: TRBV12-3/TRBV12-4; clone size: -; D gene: -; J gene: TRBJ1-1; CDR3 length: 14; CDR3 protein: CASSLPTLGIEAFF; CDR3 DNA: TGTGCCAGCAGTCTCCCCACCCTCGGTATCGAAGCTTTCTTT
V gene: TRBV12-3/TRBV12-4; clone size: many; D gene: TRBD2; J gene: TRBJ2-3; CDR3 length: 17; CDR3 protein: CASSLGGLAGYTDTQYF; CDR3 DNA: TGTGCCAGCAGTTTAGGCGGATTAGCGGGCTACACAGATACGCAGTATTTT
V gene: TRBV12-3/TRBV12-4; clone size: few; D gene: TRBD2; J gene: TRBJ2-5; CDR3 length: 15; CDR3 protein: CASSLASGSGETQYF; CDR3 DNA: TGTGCCAGCAGTTTAGCTAGCGGGAGTGGAGAGACCCAGTACTTC
V gene: TRBV13; clone size: few; D gene: -; J gene: TRBJ2-7; CDR3 length: 14; CDR3 protein: CASSFGRGLYEQYF; CDR3 DNA: TGTGCCAGCAGCTTTGGCAGGGGACTGTACGAGCAGTACTTC
V gene: TRBV20-1; clone size: -; D gene: TRBD2; J gene: TRBJ2-1; CDR3 length: 17; CDR3 protein: CSARDRTSGDVYNEQFF; CDR3 DNA: TGCAGTGCTAGAGATAGGACTAGCGGGGACGTCTACAATGAGCAGTTCTTC
V gene: TRBV7-8; clone size: few; D gene: TRBD1; J gene: TRBJ2-7; CDR3 length: 15; CDR3 protein: CASSPGTGSSYEQYF; CDR3 DNA: TGTGCCAGCAGCCCTGGGACAGGGAGTTCCTACGAGCAGTACTTC
V gene: TRBV7-9; clone size: few; D gene: -; J gene: TRBJ2-1; CDR3 length: 15; CDR3 protein: CASSLLLGQVNEQFF; CDR3 DNA: TGTGCCAGCAGCTTACTGCTAGGTCAGGTGAATGAGCAGTTCTTC
V gene: TRBV4-1; clone size: -; D gene: -; J gene: TRBJ2-7; CDR3 length: 17; CDR3 protein: CASSQEPLGALSYEQYF; CDR3 DNA: TGCGCCAGCAGCCAAGAACCCCTGGGGGCTCTCTCCTACGAGCAGTACTTC
V gene: TRBV12-3/TRBV12-4; clone size: many; D gene: TRBD1; J gene: TRBJ2-3; CDR3 length: 14; CDR3 protein: CASSSGQGVDTQYF; CDR3 DNA: TGTGCCAGCAGTTCGGGACAGGGAGTGGATACGCAGTATTTT
V gene: TRBV4-1; clone size: few; D gene: TRBD2; J gene: TRBJ2-5; CDR3 length: 19; CDR3 protein: CASSQDTNFLAGGQETQYF; CDR3 DNA: TGCGCCAGCAGCCAAGATACGAATTTCCTAGCGGGGGGCCAAGAGACCCAGTACTTC
V gene: TRBV11-2; clone size: few; D gene: TRBD2; J gene: TRBJ2-1; CDR3 length: 14; CDR3 protein: CASGGTSGSGEQFF; CDR3 DNA: TGTGCCAGCGGGGGGACTAGCGGGAGCGGTGAGCAGTTCTTC
V gene: TRBV5-1; clone size: few; D gene: -; J gene: TRBJ1-1; CDR3 length: 13; CDR3 protein: CASSFGEGGEAFF; CDR3 DNA: TGCGCCAGCAGCTTTGGGGAAGGAGGTGAAGCTTTCTTT
V gene: TRBV12-3/TRBV12-4; clone size: few; D gene: -; J gene: TRBJ1-5; CDR3 length: 13; CDR3 protein: CASTLDGDQPQHF; CDR3 DNA: TGTGCCAGCACCCTGGACGGGGATCAGCCCCAGCATTTT
V gene: TRBV12-3/TRBV12-4; clone size: few; D gene: -; J gene: TRBJ2-7; CDR3 length: 13; CDR3 protein: CASSLRGNYEQYF; CDR3 DNA: TGTGCCAGCAGTTTAAGGGGAAACTACGAGCAGTACTTC
V gene: TRBV10-3; clone size: few; D gene: -; J gene: TRBJ2-4; CDR3 length: 14; CDR3 protein: CAIRGGPNQNIQYF; CDR3 DNA: TGTGCCATCAGGGGCGGCCCTAATCAAAACATTCAGTACTTC
V gene: TRBV25-1; clone size: few; D gene: -; J gene: TRBJ1-5; CDR3 length: 14; CDR3 protein: CASSLDAWDQPQHF; CDR3 DNA: TGTGCCAGCTCTCTCGATGCGTGGGATCAGCCCCAGCATTTT
V gene: TRBV29-1; clone size: many; D gene: -; J gene: TRBJ2-3; CDR3 length: 14; CDR3 protein: CSASGALSTDTQYF; CDR3 DNA: TGCAGCGCTTCAGGGGCCCTTAGCACAGATACGCAGTATTTT
V gene: TRBV29-1; clone size: -; D gene: TRBD2; J gene: TRBJ2-7; CDR3 length: 17; CDR3 protein: CSVEALAGGSLLPEQYF; CDR3 DNA: TGCAGCGTGGAAGCCCTAGCGGGAGGGTCACTCCTCCCCGAGCAGTACTTC
V gene: TRBV6-5; clone size: few; D gene: -; J gene: TRBJ2-2; CDR3 length: 14; CDR3 protein: CASSYTGNTGELFF; CDR3 DNA: TGTGCCAGCAGTTACACAGGGAACACCGGGGAGCTGTTTTTT
V gene: TRBV5-1; clone size: -; D gene: -; J gene: TRBJ2-3; CDR3 length: 13; CDR3 protein: CASSWTSTDTQYF; CDR3 DNA: TGCGCCAGCAGCTGGACTAGCACAGATACGCAGTATTTT
V gene: TRBV18; clone size: -; D gene: TRBD1; J gene: TRBJ1-1; CDR3 length: 17; CDR3 protein: CASSPTRTGGRNTEAFF; CDR3 DNA: TGTGCCAGCTCACCCACCCGGACAGGGGGGAGAAACACTGAAGCTTTCTTT
V gene: TRBV7-9; clone size: many; D gene: -; J gene: TRBJ2-1; CDR3 length: 15; CDR3 protein: CASSLVLSSYNEQFF; CDR3 DNA: TGTGCCAGCAGCTTGGTCCTGAGCTCCTACAATGAGCAGTTCTTC
V gene: TRBV4-1; clone size: -; D gene: TRBD2; J gene: TRBJ2-7; CDR3 length: 14; CDR3 protein: CASSQGDSGSEQYF; CDR3 DNA: TGCGCCAGCAGCCAAGGTGATAGCGGGAGCGAGCAGTACTTC
V gene: TRBV11-1; clone size: -; D gene: -; J gene: TRBJ2-1; CDR3 length: 12; CDR3 protein: CASSPPGYEQFF; CDR3 DNA: TGTGCCAGCAGCCCCCCAGGGTATGAGCAGTTCTTC
V gene: TRBV19; clone size: -; D gene: -; J gene: TRBJ2-1; CDR3 length: 15; CDR3 protein: CASSIGASSYNEQFF; CDR3 DNA: TGTGCCAGTAGTATAGGAGCGAGCTCCTACAATGAGCAGTTCTTC
V gene: TRBV12-3/TRBV12-4; clone size: -; D gene: TRBD2; J gene: TRBJ2-7; CDR3 length: 15; CDR3 protein: CASSLTSGGLYEQYF; CDR3 DNA: TGTGCCAGCAGCCTGACTAGCGGGGGGCTCTACGAGCAGTACTTC